This T cell receptor beta chain derives from a study of response to subunit inactivated influenza vaccine. Study-level findings and limits: Few additional T cells are recruited per seasonal influenza vaccination, authors suggested.

Germline CDR1 is SGDLS and CDR2 is YYNGEE. The CDR3 is made up of 14 amino acids. Trimming took off 0 bases at V and 4 bases at J, with 8 bases between the two ends. TCRdb analysed the RT-PCR reads with MiXCR anew, one entry per CDR3 protein. The sample records hundreds of thousands of distinct CDR3 sequences, about 12% being singletons. This clonotype was picked up a small number of times. Its antigen is not known. The input for sequencing was PBMCs from blood, taken on the day of vaccination. The TCR was taken from a man aged 45-60 years who received an inactivated influenza vaccine. The chain links TRBV9 to TRBJ1-5; D gene unclear. The CDR3 sequence is CASSVDAGNQPQHF. For the CDR3, the DNA is TGTGCCAGCAGCGTAGACGCAGGAAATCAGCCCCAGCATTTT.